This record looks at one TCR beta chain sequence and its context. This specimen belongs to a study of patients and donors after allogeneic stem cell transplantation. The CDR3 sequence is 16 residues long. Trimming shortened V by 5 bases and J by 1 base, and 18 bases separated the two germline ends. Looked up from germline, CDR1 is DFQATT and CDR2 is SNEGSKA (reference sequence). TCRdb independently ran MiXCR on the RT-PCR reads; one entry per CDR3 protein. The sample consists of more than 850,000 distinct CDR3 sequences, 18% of them appearing once. The specimen sequenced was blood, either unsorted or a sorted T cell fraction (not recorded which). The receptor comes from a human donor who was either an allogeneic HSCT recipient or a stem cell or donor lymphocyte infusion donor (not recorded which). It is not recorded whose cells these are; they may come from a transplant donor. J is TRBJ1-5 and V is TRBV20-1; D is perhaps TRBD1 (6 bases). The CDR3 loop reads CSARPPRGASNQPQHF. For the CDR3, the DNA is TGCAGTGCTCGCCCTCCCCGGGGGGCGAGCAATCAGCCCCAGCATTTT.